Listed here are 27 T cell receptor beta chains from one sample, sequenced in a study of shared clonotypes between healthy human individuals. The table came from immunoSEQ multiplex PCR; TCRdb's copy has only in-frame clones and leaves some out. The sample holds approximately 2.1 million clones, 85% to 95% seen once. Sequencing used naive CD4+ T cells from PBMCs. Subset indicated: CD45RA+ positively selected. These receptors all stem from a man aged 18 to 30 in good health. Some clones in this sample may be carry-over from other donors' samples.

The chain employs TRBV20-1 and TRBJ2-3; D ambiguous. V lost 3 bases and J lost 8, with 6 bases in between. This CDR3 has 10 residues. Germline V gene data show CDR1 as DFQATT and CDR2 as SNEGSKA (reference sequence). CDR3 residues: CSASMGTQYF. For the CDR3, the DNA is TGCAGTGCTAGTATGGGTACGCAGTATTTT.

This clone was recorded only once. The chain joins TRBV7-2 to TRBJ2-5; D not certain. Germline V gene data show CDR1 as SGHTA and CDR2 as FQGNSA. The CDR3 sequence is 14 residues long. V lost 2 bases and J 5 bases, leaving 12 bases between the germline ends. The CDR3 sequence is CASSLSRFGETQYF. The CDR3, as DNA: TGTGCCAGCAGCTTATCCCGGTTTGGCGAGACCCAGTACTTC.

The V and J genes are TRBV19 and TRBJ2-5; 10 bases agree with TRBD2. V lost 2 bases to trimming and J lost 4 bases; unmatched junction nucleotides: 7. CDR1 and CDR2 from the germline V gene are LNHDA and SQIVND (reference sequence). CDR3 length: 16 amino acids. The CDR3 DNA reads as TGTGCCAGTAGTATAATAGCGGGAGGAAGTTCAGAGACCCAGTACTTC. Translated, it gives CASSIIAGGSSETQYF.

The chain combines TRBV5-4 with TRBJ1-1; D is possibly TRBD1 (5 bases). The CDR3 totals 16 residues. CDR1 and CDR2 (germline): SGHNT, YYREEE (reference sequence). V lost 0 bases, J lost 1 base, and 13 bases lay in between. As DNA, the CDR3 is TGTGCCAGCAGCTTGGAGTGGATGAGGGGGAACACTGAAGCTTTCTTT. Its protein is CASSLEWMRGNTEAFF.

In the case of this clone: At the DNA level, this CDR3 is encoded by other sequences in the same sample as well. The chain has TRBV5-1 and TRBJ2-7; unclear D gene. The CDR3 spans 13 residues. Germline loops: CDR1 SGHRS, CDR2 YFSETQ. With 0 bases removed from V and 3 bases from J, the gap between germline ends came to 7 bases. Here the CDR3 DNA reads TGCGCCAGCAGCTTGGTGGTCGGCTACGAGCAGTACTTC. Its translation: CASSLVVGYEQYF.

The chain employs TRBV7-8 and TRBJ2-5; D may be TRBD1 (5 bases). This CDR3 is built from 14 residues. Trimming cost V 5 bases and J 2 bases, with 12 bases left between them. Looked up from germline, CDR1 is SGHVS and CDR2 is FQNEAQ. CDR3 residues: CASSPGGAQETQYF. The CDR3 DNA is TGTGCCAGCAGCCCTGGTGGGGCTCAAGAGACCCAGTACTTC.

The chain employs TRBV7-6 and TRBJ2-5; D not certain. The CDR3 extends over 11 amino acids. Trimming took off 6 bases at V and 5 bases at J, with 7 bases between the two ends. CDR1 is SGHVS and CDR2 is FNYEAQ in the germline V gene. In nucleotides, the CDR3 is TGTGCCAGCAGGGGGTGGGAGACCCAGTACTTC. This codes for CASRGWETQYF.

The chain links TRBV30 to TRBJ2-3; 8 nucleotides line up with TRBD1. Trimming at V came to 4 bases and at J to 4 bases, leaving 4 bases not matched to a gene. The CDR3 contains 13 residues. CDR1 is GTSNPN and CDR2 is SVGIG in the germline V gene (reference sequence). CDR3 sequence reads: CAWTGQAPDTQYF. CDR3 in DNA: TGTGCCTGGACGGGACAGGCCCCAGATACGCAGTATTTT.

This rearrangement joins TRBV19 to TRBJ1-4; D unresolved. CDR1 is LNHDA and CDR2 is SQIVND in the germline V gene (reference sequence). Trimming pared 9 bases from V and 5 bases from J, leaving 10 bases between. This CDR3 comprises 12 residues. The CDR3 DNA sequence: TGTGCCAGGAAGTCTCGAAATGAAAAACTGTTTTTT. Translating gives CARKSRNEKLFF. Full variable domain (rest looked up from reference TRBV19 and TRBJ1-4): DGGITQSPKYLFRKEGQNVTLSCEQNLNHDAMYWYRQDPGQGLRLIYYSQIVNDFQKGDIAEGYSVSREKKESFPLTVTSAQKNPTAFYLCARKSRNEKLFFGSGTQLSVL.

This rearrangement joins TRBV27 to TRBJ2-1; TRBD1 aligns across 7 bases. Germline assignment: CDR1 MNHEY and CDR2 SMNVEV (reference sequence). This CDR3 is 15 amino acids long. Trimming cost V 4 bases and J 5 bases; bases outside gene matches: 8. The chain's CDR3 is CASSSPGQMNNEQFF. Here the CDR3 DNA reads TGTGCCAGCAGTTCGCCGGGACAGATGAACAATGAGCAGTTCTTC.

The gene calls are TRBV20-1 and TRBJ2-2; the D gene could be TRBD1 or TRBD2 (5 bases each). The CDR3 runs to 11 residues. The germline gives CDR1 DFQATT, CDR2 SNEGSKA (reference sequence). The germline V and J ends were trimmed by 5 bases and 10 bases, with 11 bases remaining between them. The CDR3 loop reads CSAWDREELFF. The DNA of the CDR3 is TGCAGTGCTTGGGACCGCGAGGAGCTGTTTTTT.

The rearrangement joins TRBV5-1 to TRBJ1-1; the D is unclear. The CDR3 sequence is 13 residues long. The V gene's germline CDR1 is SGHRS and CDR2 YFSETQ. V was pared by 4 bases and J by 1 base, with 8 bases between. CDR3 DNA: TGCGCCAGCAGCCCCGTGAGGAACACTGAAGCTTTCTTT. Its protein is CASSPVRNTEAFF.

The sample holds one count of this clone. The chain couples TRBV7-3 to TRBJ2-3; 14 bases fit TRBD2. V trimming: 6 bases; J trimming: 4 bases; junction bases outside the gene matches: 6. Germline CDR1 and CDR2: SGHTA and FQGTGA. The CDR3 covers 16 residues. This chain's CDR3 is CASSRTSGRPADTQYF. In nucleotides, the CDR3 is TGTGCCAGCAGTAGGACTAGCGGGAGGCCGGCAGATACGCAGTATTTT.

This sequence joins TRBV9 and TRBJ2-1; D is undetermined. The CDR3 spans 16 residues. V was pared by 4 bases and J by 3 bases, with 17 bases between. Germline CDR1 and CDR2: SGDLS and YYNGEE. Here the CDR3 reads CASSPPRGPYYNEQFF. The CDR3 DNA reads as TGTGCCAGCAGCCCCCCCCGCGGCCCCTACTACAATGAGCAGTTCTTC.

The chain carries TRBV13 and TRBJ1-2; possible D gene TRBD1, 5 bases. The CDR3 spans 15 residues. Per germline, CDR1 PRHDT and CDR2 FYEKMQ (reference sequence). V was cut by 6 bases and J by 1 base, with 15 bases left in between. The CDR3 protein is CASRRSTDNNYGYTF. The CDR3, as DNA: TGTGCCAGCAGACGCTCGACAGATAATAACTATGGCTACACCTTC. Complete variable domain (other parts from reference TRBV13 and TRBJ1-2): AAGVIQSPRHLIKEKRETATLKCYPIPRHDTVYWYQQGPGQDPQFLISFYEKMQSDKGSIPDRFSAQQFSDYHSELNMSSLELGDSALYFCASRRSTDNNYGYTFGSGTRLTVV.

CDR3 sequence (DNA): TGTGCCAGCATGACAGCCTCTGGGGCCAACGTCCTGACTTTC. Translation gives CASMTASGANVLTF. The V gene is TRBV5-4, the J gene TRBJ2-6; weak D call: TRBD1 (5 bases). Trimming removed 6 bases at V and 0 bases at J, with 7 bases between. Per the germline V gene, CDR1 is SGHNT and CDR2 is YYREEE (reference sequence). The CDR3 is made up of 14 amino acids.

The chain carries TRBV5-1 and TRBJ2-1, with D perhaps matching TRBD1 or TRBD2 (5 bases each). V shed 4 bases and J shed 9 bases, with 14 bases lying between them. This CDR3 has 13 residues. Per the germline V gene, CDR1 is SGHRS and CDR2 is YFSETQ. The CDR3 sequence is CASSGPGLSEQFF. DNA of the CDR3: TGCGCCAGCAGCGGGCCGGGGCTGAGTGAGCAGTTCTTC.

The chain employs TRBV7-3 and TRBJ2-1; possible D gene TRBD1, 5 bases. The CDR3 consists of 13 residues. Trimming removed 5 bases at V and 9 bases at J, with 14 bases between. Germline V gene sequence: CDR1 SGHTA, CDR2 FQGTGA. CDR3 protein: CASSPQGISEQFF. Here the CDR3 DNA reads TGTGCCAGCAGCCCGCAGGGTATCAGTGAGCAGTTCTTC.

This chain links TRBV11-2 with TRBJ1-6; maybe TRBD1 (6 bases). CDR3 length: 15 residues. Germline CDR1 and CDR2: SGHAT and FQNNGV. V was clipped by 5 bases and J by 4 bases, with 12 bases between them. CDR3 region: CASSLRQEYNSPLHF. CDR3 nucleotides: TGTGCCAGCAGCCTACGACAGGAGTATAATTCACCCCTCCACTTT. The variable domain in full, completed from reference TRBV11-2 and TRBJ1-6, reads EAGVAQSPRYKIIEKRQSVAFWCNPISGHATLYWYQQILGQGPKLLIQFQNNGVVDDSQLPKDRFSAERLKGVDSTLKIQPAKLEDSAVYLCASSLRQEYNSPLHFGNGTRLTVT.

DNA of the CDR3: TGTGCCAGCAGTTACTCGAAAAACTACGAGCAGTACTTC. This sequence encodes CASSYSKNYEQYF. The V and J genes are TRBV6-6 and TRBJ2-7; D remains ambiguous. The CDR3 totals 13 residues. Germline assignment: CDR1 MNHNY and CDR2 SVGAGI (reference sequence). Trimming removed 0 bases from V and 3 bases from J, with 6 bases in between.

The J gene is TRBJ2-1, the V gene TRBV11-3; D ambiguous. The CDR3 runs to 13 residues. Germline V lookup: CDR1 SGHNT, CDR2 YENEEA. Trimming took off 0 bases at V and 8 bases at J, with 8 bases between the two ends. CDR3: CASSLDPGDEQFF. CDR3 DNA sequence: TGTGCCAGCAGCTTAGATCCGGGCGATGAGCAGTTCTTC.

The chain combines TRBV29-1 with TRBJ2-7, with D uncertain. The V and J ends lost 4 bases and 1 base respectively, with 8 bases between them. CDR3 size: 12 residues. Germline assignment: CDR1 SQVTM and CDR2 ANQGSEA. CDR3 sequence: CSVGLFSYEQYF. In DNA, the CDR3 is TGCAGCGTTGGGCTCTTTTCCTACGAGCAGTACTTC.

The chain has TRBV10-3 and TRBJ2-7; TRBD2 might be the D (6 bases). V was pared by 6 bases and J by 6 bases, with 18 bases between. Germline assignment: CDR1 ENHRY and CDR2 SYGVKD. This CDR3 spans 14 amino acids. The CDR3 DNA sequence: TGTGCCATCAGCGCCCTTCCCGCGGGAAGCGAGCAGTACTTC. Protein product: CAISALPAGSEQYF.

The rearrangement uses TRBV19 and TRBJ1-4, with 7 bases fitting TRBD1. V was clipped by 4 bases and J by 0 bases; unmatched bases: 2. Looked up from germline, CDR1 is LNHDA and CDR2 is SQIVND (reference sequence). The CDR3 spans 15 residues. The CDR3 is CASSRTGTTNEKLFF. In DNA, the CDR3 is TGTGCCAGTAGTAGGACAGGTACAACTAATGAAAAACTGTTTTTT.

The V and J genes are TRBV28 and TRBJ1-5; TRBD1 agrees at 8 bases. There are 14 residues in the CDR3. Germline V gives CDR1 MDHEN, CDR2 SYDVKM. V shed 6 bases and J 3 bases; nucleotides not matched to a gene: 4. The DNA of the CDR3 is TGTGCCAGCAGCCCGGGACAGGCCAATCAGCCCCAGCATTTT. Amino acids: CASSPGQANQPQHF.

This rearrangement joins TRBV2 to TRBJ2-5, with 9 bases fitting TRBD1. The germline V gene has CDR1 SNHLY and CDR2 FYNNEI. With 6 bases clipped from V and 7 bases from J, the junction kept 9 bases outside the gene matches. The CDR3 is 14 amino acids. DNA of the CDR3: TGTGCCAGCAGGCCCGGGACAGGGTTTACGACCCAGTACTTC. Amino acid sequence: CASRPGTGFTTQYF.

This clone has just one count. The chain recombines TRBV5-1 with TRBJ1-1; a possible D gene is TRBD1 (5 bases). The CDR3 runs 15 residues. V was trimmed by 4 bases and J by 2 bases, leaving 15 bases between them. Per germline, CDR1 SGHRS and CDR2 YFSETQ. The CDR3 bases are TGCGCCAGCAGCGCCCGGCCTGGGGCAAACACTGAAGCTTTCTTT. The encoded protein is CASSARPGANTEAFF. Filled out from reference TRBV5-1 and TRBJ1-1, the complete variable domain reads KAGVTQTPRYLIKTRGQQVTLSCSPISGHRSVSWYQQTPGQGLQFLFEYFSETQRNKGNFPGRFSGRQFSNSRSEMNVSTLELGDSALYLCASSARPGANTEAFFGQGTRLTVV.